This T cell receptor beta chain was sequenced for a study of CD8+CD57+ T cells in acquired aplastic anemia. Patients sequenced had flow cytometry evidence of CD8+CD57+ cell expansion. Patients were treatment-naive when blood was sampled. Profiles of TCR beta VDJ and CDR3 were generated from a genomic DNA template. MiXCR, run by TCRdb on the reads, gives a single entry per CDR3 protein. The sample shows about 200,000 distinct CDR3 sequences, approximately 65% of them seen only once. This clonotype was counted many times. The CDR3 runs 16 residues. Germline V gene data show CDR1 as MNHEY and CDR2 as SVGAGI. J lost 4 bases, V lost 6 bases, and 11 bases had no gene match.

The sequencing sample was made of sorted CD4+, CD8+, or CD8+CD57+ T cells (not recorded which) from PBMCs. The chain carries TRBV6-5 and TRBJ2-2, with 7 bases lining up with TRBD2. The sequence came from a human donor with aplastic anemia. The CDR3 DNA follows: TGTGCCAGCAGACCCCAGGGAGGGGACGCCACCGGGGAGCTGTTTTTT. Residues: CASRPQGGDATGELFF.